This T cell receptor (beta chain) is from a study of glioma-infiltrating T cells after dendritic cell vaccination. Sequencing used immunoSEQ multiplex PCR; TCRdb keeps in-frame clones, though not all of them. The sample contains over 75,000 clones, approximately 80% of which appear only once. Time point given: after dendritic cell vaccination, including at tumor progression/relapse. This clone is a singleton in its sample. CDR3 size: 15 residues. V shed 2 bases, J shed 5 bases, and the junction held 5 bases outside the gene matches. Germline V gene data show CDR1 as SEHNR and CDR2 as FQNEAQ (reference sequence).

The sequences come from blood, collected after dendritic cell vaccination. The chain recombines TRBV7-9 with TRBJ1-2; 10 bases align to TRBD1. The clonotype originates from a human donor with glioblastoma. This CDR3 is CASSLSTDRGYGYTF. The CDR3 nucleotides are TGTGCCAGCAGCTTATCGACGGACAGGGGGTATGGCTACACCTTC.